Included here is one T cell receptor (beta chain) sequence, with context. The table lists this clone with a count of one. Its recognized antigen is unknown. No base qualities exist here, and no much larger clone lies one base off it. This sample stems from a study of blood T cell repertoires in COVID-19 (TCRdb year 2020). As for the study more broadly: Samples covering the acute and convalescent phases of COVID-19 were provided by collaborators in the United States, Italy and Spain. The prospective study material was composed of cDNA or gDNA derived from T cells, B-cell-depleted T cells, or PBMCs. Subjects who had been exposed to COVID-19, were actively infected with it, or had recovered from it provided the deeply sampled blood TCRbeta repertoires that made up the dataset. The repertoires were released in a freely available public database intended as a resource for research on the immune response to SARS-CoV-2. Samples came from the ongoing ImmuneRACE study (first 160 participants) plus 1,254 subjects from 6 global collaborators. Nearly every sample came with metadata listing a de-identified subject ID, COVID-19 status, age in years and sex. Where available, HLA class I and class II types were obtained from metadata supplied by the sample provider rather than from assay-based typing.

Participants in the prospective study were enrolled through a virtual design, were aged about 18 to 100 years, and lived in roughly 25 United States geographic areas. Cohort assignment in the prospective study relied on participant-reported clinical history from a screening survey and a study questionnaire. For ImmuneRACE Cohort 3, a participant was defined as recovered based on two consecutive negative NP/OP PCR tests, clearance by a healthcare professional, or resolution of symptoms. In the prospective study, whole blood, serum and a nasopharyngeal or oropharyngeal swab were collected from each participant by mobile phlebotomists. Participants in the prospective study had the option to provide additional blood draws and questionnaires over a 2-month period. Before DNA extraction, prospective study blood samples were shipped either frozen or at room temperature. The study at large found these results: The quantity of clinical and demographic metadata differed by source and by participant and was supplied without curation.

TCRbeta CDR3 regions were amplified from genomic DNA by means of the immunoSEQ Assay, a bias-controlled multiplex PCR. The authors' pipeline ran thus. Within the assay, amplification of reference gene primers was used to estimate how many nucleated cells each sample contained. To quantify the absolute abundance of each unique TCRbeta CDR3 rearrangement, sequence reads were collapsed and filtered. Productive Simpson clonality was computed per sample as the square root of Simpson's diversity index over productive rearrangements. TCRdb re-hosts the immuneACCESS table, in-frame sequences only. Its copies lack some clones; in the studies checked, an unresolved V gene accounts for under half of them, and the cause for the rest is not known. V and J calls plus clone size are reproduced from that table; the DNA served to infer D and trimming. Here the sample has a few hundred thousand clones; 75% to 90% occur a single time. The ten most abundant clones make up 2.2% of the sample.

The CDR1 and CDR2 encoded by the germline V gene (reference sequence) are LNHDA and SQIVND. V drops 2 bases and J drops 3 bases, leaving 11 bases in between. There are 14 amino acids in the CDR3, from cysteine to phenylalanine inclusive. Only the CDR3 DNA stays, 42 bases, in frame from base 1. The sequence links TRBV19 to TRBJ2-7; matching of 6 bases hints at TRBD2 as the D gene. Sequenced input: PBMCs or T cells enriched from blood (not recorded which). This sequence was found in a man under 40 who had recovered from COVID-19. Read as DNA, the sequence is TGTGCCAGTAGTATAAGGGAGGACGGCTACGAGCAGTACTTC. Its coded protein is CASSIREDGYEQYF.